The 14 T cell receptor beta chains below all came from one sample that was sequenced in a study of blood T cells in healthy people across ages. Combining a sample-barcoded 5' primer with a J-beta primer mix, a second PCR ran for roughly 6 to 12 cycles. Via MiXCR, TCRdb re-called the 5' RACE reads, giving one row per CDR3 protein. Among around 1,700,000 distinct CDR3 sequences, 28% were seen once, and the ten largest hold around 7.7%. Sequencing was done on a sample of blood. These receptors came from a woman aged 25 to 39 in good health.

This clonotype has only a few counts. The chain combines TRBV18 with TRBJ2-5, with 10 bases aligning to TRBD2. Trimming at V came to 5 bases and at J to 0 bases, leaving 6 bases not matched to a gene. The CDR3 has 16 amino acids. Per the germline V gene, CDR1 is KGHSH and CDR2 is LQKENI. The CDR3 reads CASSEYSGRNQETQYF. The CDR3 DNA sequence: TGTGCCAGCTCAGAGTATAGCGGGAGGAACCAAGAGACCCAGTACTTC.

This chain uses TRBV15 with TRBJ2-7; TRBD2 matches at 9 bases. The CDR3 is made up of 14 amino acids. Germline loops: CDR1 LNHNV, CDR2 YYDKDF (reference sequence). With 5 bases clipped from V and 7 bases from J, the junction kept 9 bases outside the gene matches. The DNA for the CDR3 is TGTGCCACCAGCTTAGTAGCGGGAGACGGTGAGCAGTACTTC. Translating it yields CATSLVAGDGEQYF. The variable domain in full, with the rest retrieved from reference TRBV15 and TRBJ2-7, is DAMVIQNPRYQVTQFGKPVTLSCSQTLNHNVMYWYQQKSSQAPKLLFHYYDKDFNNEADTPDNFQSRRPNTSFCFLDIRSPGLGDTAMYLCATSLVAGDGEQYFGPGTRLTVT.

This clonotype was seen ten or more times. The rearrangement uses TRBV7-8 and TRBJ1-2; D remains ambiguous. Trimming removed 4 bases from V and 8 bases from J, with 17 bases in between. The CDR3 covers 14 residues. Germline V gene sequence: CDR1 SGHVS, CDR2 FQNEAQ. Written as DNA, the CDR3 is TGTGCCAGCAGCTCGTTTAGTCGTGAAGCAGGCTACACCTTC. Encoded protein: CASSSFSREAGYTF. The complete variable domain, with remaining parts taken from reference TRBV7-8 and TRBJ1-2, reads GAGVSQSPRYKVAKRGQDVALRCDPISGHVSLFWYQQALGQGPEFLTYFQNEAQLDKSGLPSDRFFAERPEGSVSTLKIQRTQQEDSAVYLCASSSFSREAGYTFGSGTRLTVV.

V is TRBV7-9 and J is TRBJ2-3; 7 positions match TRBD2. The V segment lost 5 bases and the J segment 2 bases; nucleotides outside the gene matches: 7. Germline CDR1 and CDR2: SEHNR and FQNEAQ (reference sequence). The CDR3 sequence is 15 residues long. In DNA form, the CDR3 reads TGTGCCAGCAGCCTAACTAGCGCTACCACAGATACGCAGTATTTT. Its protein is CASSLTSATTDTQYF.

The count of this clonotype is one. The chain couples TRBV14 to TRBJ1-2; D call uncertain. The CDR3 length is 14 residues. V was clipped by 1 base and J by 7 bases, with 13 bases between them. The germline gives CDR1 SGHDN, CDR2 FVKESK. The CDR3 DNA reads as TGTGCCAGCAGCCAAGGGACCCCCTGGGGTGGCTACACCTTC. The encoded protein is CASSQGTPWGGYTF.

This clonotype was seen only a few times. The V gene is TRBV6-2 or TRBV6-3, the J gene TRBJ2-7, with 12 bases lining up with TRBD2. This CDR3 has 17 residues. Germline CDR1 reads MNHEY; CDR2 reads SVGEGT. V was pared by 6 bases and J by 4 bases, with 13 bases of the junction left unmatched. Here the CDR3 DNA reads TGTGCCAGCAGCAGAAATTCGAAGACTAGCGGGGGATACGAGCAGTACTTC. Its translation: CASSRNSKTSGGYEQYF.

This clonotype has only a few counts. This chain joins TRBV4-3 and TRBJ1-5, with D possibly being TRBD1 (5 bases). The CDR3 is made up of 16 amino acids. From germline, CDR1 is LGHNA and CDR2 YSLEER. V was trimmed by 0 bases and J by 2 bases, leaving 11 bases between them. CDR3 DNA sequence: TGCGCCAGCAGCCAAGATTCCCAAGGGGGCAATCAGCCCCAGCATTTT. Its protein product is CASSQDSQGGNQPQHF.

The CDR3 protein is CASSTGLAGGLETQYF. In DNA, the CDR3 is TGCGCCAGCAGCACCGGACTAGCGGGGGGACTAGAGACCCAGTACTTC. The genes are TRBV5-1 and TRBJ2-5, with 14 bases lining up with TRBD2. V lost 4 bases and J lost 4; bases outside the gene matches: 6. In germline, CDR1 is SGHRS, CDR2 YFSETQ. CDR3 length equals 16 residues.

J is TRBJ2-3 and V is TRBV27; 8 bases are shared with TRBD1. The CDR3 consists of 13 residues. CDR1 MNHEY and CDR2 SMNVEV come from the germline V gene (reference sequence). Trimming at V came to 10 bases and at J to 3 bases, leaving 6 bases not matched to a gene. CDR3 bases: TGTGCCACCCGACAGGGGAATACAGATACGCAGTATTTT. It is translated as CATRQGNTDTQYF.

The rearrangement joins TRBV20-1 to TRBJ1-1, with 7 nucleotides matching TRBD1. V dropped 7 bases and J dropped 5; count of bases not matched to a gene: 10. Looked up from germline, CDR1 is DFQATT and CDR2 is SNEGSKA (reference sequence). This CDR3 is 13 amino acids long. CDR3 nucleotide sequence: TGCAGTGGCGCAAGACAGGGAAGAACTGAAGCTTTCTTT. It is translated as CSGARQGRTEAFF.

This chain joins TRBV5-1 and TRBJ2-1, with 8 bases lining up with TRBD1. The CDR3 totals 16 residues. The V and J ends lost 0 bases and 6 bases, in that order; junction bases with no gene match: 8. Germline CDR1 is SGHRS and CDR2 is YFSETQ. The DNA for the CDR3 is TGCGCCAGCAGCTTGGGCCAGGGGGCGTTAGTCAATGAGCAGTTCTTC. It codes for CASSLGQGALVNEQFF.

This clonotype has just a few counts. V gene TRBV2 combines with J gene TRBJ2-3, with 7 bases aligning to TRBD1. The length of the CDR3 is 14 residues. Germline lookup yields CDR1 SNHLY and CDR2 FYNNEI. V lost 10 bases to trimming and J lost 8 bases; unmatched junction nucleotides: 15. For the CDR3, the DNA is TGTGCCACCGGAACCGACAGGGATGGGATTACGCAGTATTTT. It yields the protein CATGTDRDGITQYF.

This clonotype was recorded a few times. The rearrangement joins TRBV12-3 or TRBV12-4 to TRBJ2-5; TRBD2 agrees at 15 bases. V lost 5 bases and J lost 4; bases outside the gene matches: 11. The CDR3 extends over 18 amino acids. The CDR3 sequence is CASSHGTSGRSGRETQYF. The DNA of the CDR3 is TGTGCCAGCAGTCACGGGACTAGCGGGAGGTCGGGAAGAGAGACCCAGTACTTC.

This chain uses TRBV28 with TRBJ1-5; D is unresolved. The CDR3 sequence is 13 residues long. V shed 6 bases and J shed 11 bases, with 17 bases lying between them. Per the germline V gene, CDR1 is MDHEN and CDR2 is SYDVKM. The CDR3 coding sequence is TGTGCCAGCAGCCTCGACGGCCCCGGGGCCCAGCATTTT. This sequence encodes CASSLDGPGAQHF.